This TCR beta chain emerged from a study of CXCR3-negative and CXCR3-positive naive CD8 T cells. Study observations and caveats: Comparably high diversity was seen in both naive subsets, and much lower diversity in memory CD8+ cells. CXCR3-positive naive cells carried more hydrophobic TRB CDR3s than CXCR3-negative naive cells did. The TRBV-TRBJ usage of naive CXCR3-negative and CXCR3-positive cells was similar, but that of memory cells differed.

CDR1 and CDR2 from the germline V gene are SEHNR and FQNEAQ (reference sequence). This CDR3 is built from 19 residues. Sorting yielded triplicates of approximately 300,000 cells for each CD8+ T cell subset. A CD45RO-CCR7+CD27+CD95- phenotype identified naive CD8+ T cells. With respect to this clonotype: Its antigen is currently unknown.

UMI-labeled TRB cDNA libraries were prepared by 5' RACE. TCRdb processed the 5' RACE reads again and assigns one entry to each CDR3 protein, with no DNA. This sample's clone table lists about 50,000 distinct CDR3 sequences. The J gene is TRBJ2-2, the V gene TRBV7-9; TCRdb's D call of TRBD2 is untestable without DNA. Sequenced material: naive CXCR3+ CD8+ T cells from blood. Subset reported: CD45RO-CCR7+CD27+CD95- naive CD8+ T cells expressing CXCR3 (TNR3+). The TCR originated in a human donor in good health. Some clones in this sample may be carry-over from other donors' samples. The CDR3 reads CASSTLTSGHSFNTGELFF. Based on the CDR3 plus reference TRBV7-9 and TRBJ2-2, the full variable domain is DTGVSQNPRHKITKRGQNVTFRCDPISEHNRLYWYRQTLGQGPEFLTYFQNEAQLEKSRLLSDRFSAERPKGSFSTLEIQRTEQGDSAMYLCASSTLTSGHSFNTGELFFGEGSRLTVL.